This is a list of T cell receptor beta chains from one sample in a study of identical twins. TCRdb analysed the 5' RACE reads with MiXCR anew, one entry per CDR3 protein. The sample shows about 470,000 distinct CDR3 sequences, roughly 24% of them seen only once. The sample also formed part of further work on T cells expressing NK-cell markers.

Material: CD4+ T cells sorted from blood. The receptors were gathered from a woman under 30 in good health. Each CDR3 is given with its conserved first and last residue. D genes are given only for firm matches. Clone size is not always given. Where it is, it says once, few, many or a class for expanded clones.

clone_size	v_call	j_call	d_call	cdr3_nt	cdr3_aa
.	TRBV14	TRBJ2-3	TRBD2	TGTGCCAGCAGCCAAGATAGCGGGGGCGCCCCCTCAAGCACAGATACGCAGTATTTT	CASSQDSGGAPSSTDTQYF
.	TRBV20-1	TRBJ2-3	.	TGCAGTGCTAGACCAGGCGTGCCCACAGATACGCAGTATTTT	CSARPGVPTDTQYF
few	TRBV20-1	TRBJ2-1	.	TGCAGTGCTCTACGGGTCATCAATGAGCAGTTCTTC	CSALRVINEQFF
few	TRBV20-1	TRBJ1-1	.	TGCAGTGCAGAGAATCGGGGAGCTTTCTTT	CSAENRGAFF
once	TRBV7-8	TRBJ1-1	TRBD1	TGTGCCAGCAGCTTAGCGCTTGGACAGGGGGCGAAAACTGAAGCTTTCTTT	CASSLALGQGAKTEAFF
few	TRBV7-6	TRBJ1-5	TRBD1	TGTGCCAGCAGCTTAGGAGGGGGCAAGCCCCAGCATTTT	CASSLGGGKPQHF
.	TRBV7-2	TRBJ2-5	.	TGTGCCAGCAGCCCCCACCCCTGGGATCAAGAGACCCAGTACTTC	CASSPHPWDQETQYF
.	TRBV7-2	TRBJ2-1	.	TGTGCCAGCAGCTTAGGGCCCGGGATAAATGGGAATGAGCAGTTCTTC	CASSLGPGINGNEQFF
many	TRBV2	TRBJ1-1	.	TGTGCCAGCAGCCAAGGGACAACCGAAGCTTTCTTT	CASSQGTTEAFF
few	TRBV3-1	TRBJ2-1	TRBD2	TGTGCCAGCAGCTCAACGGAAAGCGGGAGTCTCTACAATGAGCAGTTCTTC	CASSSTESGSLYNEQFF
.	TRBV11-2	TRBJ2-7	TRBD2	TGTGCCAGCAGCTTGCAGCTAGCGGGAGTCTACGAGCAGTACTTC	CASSLQLAGVYEQYF
few	TRBV11-2	TRBJ2-5	.	TGTGCCAGCAGCCAGAGAACTCCAGGCGGAGAGACCCAGTACTTC	CASSQRTPGGETQYF
.	TRBV11-1	TRBJ2-3	TRBD2	TGTGCCAGCAGCTATTACCCCGGGACTAGCGGGAGCACAGATACGCAGTATTTT	CASSYYPGTSGSTDTQYF